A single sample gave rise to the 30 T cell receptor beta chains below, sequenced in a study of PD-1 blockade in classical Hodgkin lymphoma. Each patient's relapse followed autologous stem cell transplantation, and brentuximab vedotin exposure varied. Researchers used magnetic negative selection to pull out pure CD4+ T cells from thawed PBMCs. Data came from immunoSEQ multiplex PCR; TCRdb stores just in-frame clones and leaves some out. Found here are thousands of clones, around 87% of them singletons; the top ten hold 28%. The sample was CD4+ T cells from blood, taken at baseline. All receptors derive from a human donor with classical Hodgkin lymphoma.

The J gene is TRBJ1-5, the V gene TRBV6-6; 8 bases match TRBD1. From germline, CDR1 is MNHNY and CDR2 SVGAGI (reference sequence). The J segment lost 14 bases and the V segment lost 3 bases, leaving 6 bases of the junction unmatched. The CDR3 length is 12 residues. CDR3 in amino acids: CASSYTGQGKHF. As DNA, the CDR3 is TGTGCCAGCAGTTATACCGGACAGGGTAAGCATTTT.

CDR3: CASSRPAGRSYEQYF. CDR3 nucleotide sequence: TGTGCCAGCAGCCGCCCGGCAGGGCGATCCTACGAGCAGTACTTC. The rearrangement joins TRBV11-2 to TRBJ2-7; TRBD1 might be the D (5 bases). CDR3 length: 15 amino acids. The ends were cut back, 5 bases at V and 1 base at J, with 15 bases in the middle. Germline loops: CDR1 SGHAT, CDR2 FQNNGV. Full variable domain (rest looked up from reference TRBV11-2 and TRBJ2-7): EAGVAQSPRYKIIEKRQSVAFWCNPISGHATLYWYQQILGQGPKLLIQFQNNGVVDDSQLPKDRFSAERLKGVDSTLKIQPAKLEDSAVYLCASSRPAGRSYEQYFGPGTRLTVT.

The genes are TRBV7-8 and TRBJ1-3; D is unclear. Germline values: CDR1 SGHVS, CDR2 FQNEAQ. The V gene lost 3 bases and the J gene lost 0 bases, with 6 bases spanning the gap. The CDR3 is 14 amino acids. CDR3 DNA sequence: TGTGCCAGCAGCTTGGTGGTCTCTGGAAACACCATATATTTT. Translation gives CASSLVVSGNTIYF.

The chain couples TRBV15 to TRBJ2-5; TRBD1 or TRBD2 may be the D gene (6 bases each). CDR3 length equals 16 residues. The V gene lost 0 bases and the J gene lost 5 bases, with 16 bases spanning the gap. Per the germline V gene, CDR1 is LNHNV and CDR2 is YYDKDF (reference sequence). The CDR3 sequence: CATSRDRRGVWETQYF. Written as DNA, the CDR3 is TGTGCCACCAGCAGAGATAGGAGGGGGGTTTGGGAGACCCAGTACTTC. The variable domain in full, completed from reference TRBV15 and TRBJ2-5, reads DAMVIQNPRYQVTQFGKPVTLSCSQTLNHNVMYWYQQKSSQAPKLLFHYYDKDFNNEADTPDNFQSRRPNTSFCFLDIRSPGLGDTAMYLCATSRDRRGVWETQYFGPGTRLLVL.

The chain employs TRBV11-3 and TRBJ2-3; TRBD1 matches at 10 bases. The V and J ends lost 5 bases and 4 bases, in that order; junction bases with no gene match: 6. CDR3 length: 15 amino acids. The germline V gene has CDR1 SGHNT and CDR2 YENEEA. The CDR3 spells CASSLGQGESDTQYF. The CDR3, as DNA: TGTGCCAGCAGCCTTGGACAGGGGGAATCAGATACGCAGTATTTT.

CDR3: CASTAARLTGGEKLFF. DNA of the CDR3: TGCGCCAGCACTGCAGCCCGGTTGACAGGTGGTGAAAAACTGTTTTTT. This sequence joins TRBV10-2 and TRBJ1-4; D perhaps matches TRBD1 (6 bases). The V and J ends lost 7 bases and 7 bases respectively, with 22 bases between them. The CDR3 runs to 16 residues. Per germline, CDR1 WSHSY and CDR2 SAAADI.

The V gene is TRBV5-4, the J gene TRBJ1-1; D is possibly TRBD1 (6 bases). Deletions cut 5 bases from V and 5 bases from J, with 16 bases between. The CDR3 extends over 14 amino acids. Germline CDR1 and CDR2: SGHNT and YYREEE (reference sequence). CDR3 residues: CASRRVGARTEAFF. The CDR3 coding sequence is TGTGCCAGCAGACGCGTGGGGGCGCGAACTGAAGCTTTCTTT.

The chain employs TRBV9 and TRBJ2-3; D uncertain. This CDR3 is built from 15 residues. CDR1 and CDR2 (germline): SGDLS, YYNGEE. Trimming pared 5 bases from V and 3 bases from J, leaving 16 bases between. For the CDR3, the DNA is TGTGCCAGCAGTGTCTCCTCCTACAATACAGATACGCAGTATTTT. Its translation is CASSVSSYNTDTQYF.

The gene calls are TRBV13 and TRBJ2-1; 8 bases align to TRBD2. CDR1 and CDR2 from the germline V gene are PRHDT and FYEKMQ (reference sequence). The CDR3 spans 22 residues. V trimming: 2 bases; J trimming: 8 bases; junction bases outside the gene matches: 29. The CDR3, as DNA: TGTGCCAGCAGCTTATTTAAACCCGCCCGGGGGGGCCGGTATCCTAACGGGGATGAGCAGTTCTTC. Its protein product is CASSLFKPARGGRYPNGDEQFF.

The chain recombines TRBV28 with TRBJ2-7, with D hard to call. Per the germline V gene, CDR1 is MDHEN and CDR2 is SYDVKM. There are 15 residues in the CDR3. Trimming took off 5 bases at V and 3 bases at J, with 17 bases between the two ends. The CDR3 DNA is TGTGCCAGCAGTACGCCGACGGGTCCGCGCTACGAGCAGTACTTC. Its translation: CASSTPTGPRYEQYF.

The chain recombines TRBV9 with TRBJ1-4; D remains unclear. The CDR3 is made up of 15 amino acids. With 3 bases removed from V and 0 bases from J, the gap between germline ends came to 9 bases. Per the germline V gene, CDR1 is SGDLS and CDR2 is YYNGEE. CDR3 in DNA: TGTGCCAGCAGCGCCTCAGGAACAACTAATGAAAAACTGTTTTTT. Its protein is CASSASGTTNEKLFF.

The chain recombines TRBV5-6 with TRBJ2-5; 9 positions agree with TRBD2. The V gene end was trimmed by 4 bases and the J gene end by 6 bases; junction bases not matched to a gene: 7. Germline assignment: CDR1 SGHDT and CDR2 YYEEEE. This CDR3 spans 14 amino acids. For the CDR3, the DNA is TGTGCCAGCAGCCCAAGGGGACTAGCCCAGACCCAGTACTTC. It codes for CASSPRGLAQTQYF.

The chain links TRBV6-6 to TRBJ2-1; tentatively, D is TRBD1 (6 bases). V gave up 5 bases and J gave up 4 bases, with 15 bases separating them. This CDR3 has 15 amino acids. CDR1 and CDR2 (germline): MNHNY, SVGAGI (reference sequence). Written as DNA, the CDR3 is TGTGCCAGCAGTCTAAGGGGGATAGAGTACAATGAGCAGTTCTTC. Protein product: CASSLRGIEYNEQFF.

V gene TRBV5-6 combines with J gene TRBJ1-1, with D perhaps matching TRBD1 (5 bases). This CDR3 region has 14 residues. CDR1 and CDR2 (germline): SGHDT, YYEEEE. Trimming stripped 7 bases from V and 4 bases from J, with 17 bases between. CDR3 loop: CASGAEGRGTEAFF. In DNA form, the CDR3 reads TGTGCCAGCGGGGCGGAGGGGCGGGGCACTGAAGCTTTCTTT.

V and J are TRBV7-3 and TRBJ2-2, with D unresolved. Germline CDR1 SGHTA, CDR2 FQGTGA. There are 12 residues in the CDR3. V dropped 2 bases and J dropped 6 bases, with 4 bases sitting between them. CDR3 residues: CASSLLAGELFF. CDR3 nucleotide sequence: TGTGCCAGCAGCTTATTGGCCGGGGAGCTGTTTTTT.

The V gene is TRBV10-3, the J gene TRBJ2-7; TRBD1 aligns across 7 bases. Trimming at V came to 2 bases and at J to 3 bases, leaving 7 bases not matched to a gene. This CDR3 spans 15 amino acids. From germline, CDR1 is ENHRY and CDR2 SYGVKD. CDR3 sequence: CAISEVVQGVYEQYF. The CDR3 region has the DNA TGTGCCATCAGTGAGGTAGTGCAGGGGGTCTACGAGCAGTACTTC.

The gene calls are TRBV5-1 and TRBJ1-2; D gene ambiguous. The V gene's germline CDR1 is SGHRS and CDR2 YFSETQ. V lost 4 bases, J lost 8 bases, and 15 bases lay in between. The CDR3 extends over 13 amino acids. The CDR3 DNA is TGCGCCAGCAGCGACGTCTCAAGGAGCGGCTACACCTTC. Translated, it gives CASSDVSRSGYTF.

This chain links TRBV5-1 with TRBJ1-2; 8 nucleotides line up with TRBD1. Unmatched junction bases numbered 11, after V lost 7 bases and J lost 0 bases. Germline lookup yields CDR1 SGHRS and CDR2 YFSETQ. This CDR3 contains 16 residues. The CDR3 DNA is TGCGCCAGCCGTAGCCCCCCGGACAGGGCTAACTATGGCTACACCTTC. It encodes CASRSPPDRANYGYTF.

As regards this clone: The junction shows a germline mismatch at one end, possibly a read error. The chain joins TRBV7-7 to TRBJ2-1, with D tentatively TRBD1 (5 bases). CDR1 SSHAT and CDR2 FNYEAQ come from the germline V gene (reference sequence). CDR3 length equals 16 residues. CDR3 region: CASSRDRAFNYNEQFF. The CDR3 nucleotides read TGTGCTAGCAGCCGCGACAGAGCCTTTAACTACAATGAGCAGTTCTTC.

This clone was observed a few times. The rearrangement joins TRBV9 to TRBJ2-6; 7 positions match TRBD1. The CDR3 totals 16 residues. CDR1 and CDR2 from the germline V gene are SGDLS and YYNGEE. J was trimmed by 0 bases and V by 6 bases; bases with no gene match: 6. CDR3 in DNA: TGTGCCAGCAAGACAGGGCTTAACTCTGGGGCCAACGTCCTGACTTTC. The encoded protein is CASKTGLNSGANVLTF. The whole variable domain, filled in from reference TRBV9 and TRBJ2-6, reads DSGVTQTPKHLITATGQRVTLRCSPRSGDLSVYWYQQSLDQGLQFLIQYYNGEERAKGNILERFSAQQFPDLHSELNLSSLELGDSALYFCASKTGLNSGANVLTFGAGSRLTVL.

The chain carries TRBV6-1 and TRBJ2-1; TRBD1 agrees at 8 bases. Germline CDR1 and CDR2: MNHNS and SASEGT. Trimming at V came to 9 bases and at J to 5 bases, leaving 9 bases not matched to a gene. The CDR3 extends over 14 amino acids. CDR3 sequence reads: CASSRQGQNNEQFF. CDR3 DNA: TGTGCCAGTAGTCGACAGGGGCAAAACAATGAGCAGTTCTTC.

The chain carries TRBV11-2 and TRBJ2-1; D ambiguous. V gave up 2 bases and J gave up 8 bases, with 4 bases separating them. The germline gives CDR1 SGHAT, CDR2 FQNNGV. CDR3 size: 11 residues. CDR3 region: CASSLNDEQFF. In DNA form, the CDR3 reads TGTGCCAGCAGCTTAAACGATGAGCAGTTCTTC.

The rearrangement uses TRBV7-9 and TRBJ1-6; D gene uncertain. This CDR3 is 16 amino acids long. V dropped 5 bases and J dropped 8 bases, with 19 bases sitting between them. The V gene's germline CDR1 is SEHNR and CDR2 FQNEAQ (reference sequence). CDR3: CASSPDLGSFYSPLHF. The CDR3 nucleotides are TGTGCCAGCAGCCCTGACTTAGGGAGTTTTTATTCACCCCTCCACTTT. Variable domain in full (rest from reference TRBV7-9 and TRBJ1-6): DTGVSQNPRHKITKRGQNVTFRCDPISEHNRLYWYRQTLGQGPEFLTYFQNEAQLEKSRLLSDRFSAERPKGSFSTLEIQRTEQGDSAMYLCASSPDLGSFYSPLHFGNGTRLTVT.

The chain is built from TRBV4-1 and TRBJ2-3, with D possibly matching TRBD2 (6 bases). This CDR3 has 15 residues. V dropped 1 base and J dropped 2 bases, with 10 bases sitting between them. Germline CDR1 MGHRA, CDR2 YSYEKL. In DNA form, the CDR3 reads TGCGCCAGCAGCCAAGCCGGCGGGACCACAGATACGCAGTATTTT. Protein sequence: CASSQAGGTTDTQYF.

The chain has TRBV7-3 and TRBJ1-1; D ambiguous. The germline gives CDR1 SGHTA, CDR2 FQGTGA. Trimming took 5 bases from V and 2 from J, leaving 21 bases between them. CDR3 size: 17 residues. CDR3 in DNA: TGTGCCAGCAGCCCAAGGTCGCCAGGTAAATTTAACACTGAAGCTTTCTTT. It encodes CASSPRSPGKFNTEAFF.

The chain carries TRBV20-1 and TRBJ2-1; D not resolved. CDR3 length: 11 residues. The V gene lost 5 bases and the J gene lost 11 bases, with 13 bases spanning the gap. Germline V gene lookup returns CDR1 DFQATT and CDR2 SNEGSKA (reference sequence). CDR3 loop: CSAGFFVQQFF. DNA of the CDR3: TGCAGTGCTGGATTCTTCGTGCAGCAGTTCTTC.

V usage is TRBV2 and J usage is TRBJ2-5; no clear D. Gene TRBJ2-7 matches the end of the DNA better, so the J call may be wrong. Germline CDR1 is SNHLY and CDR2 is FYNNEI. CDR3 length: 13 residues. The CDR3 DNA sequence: TGTGCCAGCAGTCCAAACGTGGCCGGCGAGCAGTACTTC. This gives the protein CASSPNVAGEQYF.

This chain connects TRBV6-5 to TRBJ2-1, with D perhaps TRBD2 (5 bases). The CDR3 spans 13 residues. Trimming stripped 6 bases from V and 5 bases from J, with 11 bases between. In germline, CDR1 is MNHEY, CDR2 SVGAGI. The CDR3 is CASREVGDNEQFF. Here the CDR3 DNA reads TGTGCCAGCAGGGAGGTTGGAGACAATGAGCAGTTCTTC.

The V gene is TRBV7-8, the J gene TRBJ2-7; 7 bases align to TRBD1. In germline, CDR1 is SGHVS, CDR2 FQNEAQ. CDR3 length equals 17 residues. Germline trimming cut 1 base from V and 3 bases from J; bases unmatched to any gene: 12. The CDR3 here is CASSLGPGRGQIYEQYF. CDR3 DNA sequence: TGTGCCAGCAGCTTAGGGCCTGGTCGGGGACAGATCTACGAGCAGTACTTC.

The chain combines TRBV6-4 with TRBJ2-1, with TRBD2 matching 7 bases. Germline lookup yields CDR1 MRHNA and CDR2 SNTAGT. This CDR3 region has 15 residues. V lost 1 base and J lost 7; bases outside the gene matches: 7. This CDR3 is CASSDLTGGGNEQFF. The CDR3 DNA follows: TGTGCCAGCAGTGACTTGACGGGAGGAGGTAATGAGCAGTTCTTC.